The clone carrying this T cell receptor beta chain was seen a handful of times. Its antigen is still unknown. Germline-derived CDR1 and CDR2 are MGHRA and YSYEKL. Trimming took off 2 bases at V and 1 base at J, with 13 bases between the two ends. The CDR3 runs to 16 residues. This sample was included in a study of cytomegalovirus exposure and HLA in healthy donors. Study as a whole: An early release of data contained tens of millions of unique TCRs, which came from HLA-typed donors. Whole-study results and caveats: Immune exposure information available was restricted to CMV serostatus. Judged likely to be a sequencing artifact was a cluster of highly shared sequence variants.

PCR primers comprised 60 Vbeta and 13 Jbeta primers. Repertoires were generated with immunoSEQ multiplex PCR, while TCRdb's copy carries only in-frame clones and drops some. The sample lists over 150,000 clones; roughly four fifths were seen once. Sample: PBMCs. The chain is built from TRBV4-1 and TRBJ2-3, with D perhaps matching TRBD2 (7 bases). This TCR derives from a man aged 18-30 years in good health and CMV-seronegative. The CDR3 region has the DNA TGCGCCAGCAGCCAAATAACAGGGAGGGGCACAGATACGCAGTATTTT. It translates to CASSQITGRGTDTQYF.